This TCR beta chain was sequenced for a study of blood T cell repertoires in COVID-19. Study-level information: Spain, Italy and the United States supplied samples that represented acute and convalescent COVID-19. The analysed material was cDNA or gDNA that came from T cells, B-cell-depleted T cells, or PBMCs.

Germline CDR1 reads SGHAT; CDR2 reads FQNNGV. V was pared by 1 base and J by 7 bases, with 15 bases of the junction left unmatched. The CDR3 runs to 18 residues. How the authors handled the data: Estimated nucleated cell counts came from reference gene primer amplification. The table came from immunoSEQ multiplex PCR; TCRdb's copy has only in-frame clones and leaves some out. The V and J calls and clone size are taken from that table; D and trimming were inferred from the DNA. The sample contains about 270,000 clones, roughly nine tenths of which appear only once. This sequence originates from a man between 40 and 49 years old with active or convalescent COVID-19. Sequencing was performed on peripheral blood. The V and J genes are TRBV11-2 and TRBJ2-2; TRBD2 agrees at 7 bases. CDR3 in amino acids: CASSLVGGGPRLNGELFF. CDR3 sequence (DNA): TGTGCCAGCAGCTTAGTGGGGGGAGGGCCGAGATTGAACGGGGAGCTGTTTTTT.